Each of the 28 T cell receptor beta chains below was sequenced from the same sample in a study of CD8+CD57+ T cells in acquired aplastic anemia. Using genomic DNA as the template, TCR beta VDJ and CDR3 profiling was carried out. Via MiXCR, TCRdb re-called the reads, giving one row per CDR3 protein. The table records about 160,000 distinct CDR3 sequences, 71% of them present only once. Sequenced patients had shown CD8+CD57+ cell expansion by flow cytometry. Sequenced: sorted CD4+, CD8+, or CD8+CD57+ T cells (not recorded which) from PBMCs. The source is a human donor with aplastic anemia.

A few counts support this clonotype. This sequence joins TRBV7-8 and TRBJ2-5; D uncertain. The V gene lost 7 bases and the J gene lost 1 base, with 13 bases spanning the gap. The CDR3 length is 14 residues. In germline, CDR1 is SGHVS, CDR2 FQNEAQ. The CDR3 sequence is CASNSLGPQETQYF. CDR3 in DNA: TGTGCCAGCAACTCCCTGGGTCCCCAAGAGACCCAGTACTTC.

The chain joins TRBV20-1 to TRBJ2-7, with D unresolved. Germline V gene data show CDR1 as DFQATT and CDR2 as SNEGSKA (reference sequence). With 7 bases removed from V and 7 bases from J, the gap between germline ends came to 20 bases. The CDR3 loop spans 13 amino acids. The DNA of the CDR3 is TGCAGTGTGGACGCGCTGAAGGCTACGGAGCAGTACTTC. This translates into CSVDALKATEQYF.

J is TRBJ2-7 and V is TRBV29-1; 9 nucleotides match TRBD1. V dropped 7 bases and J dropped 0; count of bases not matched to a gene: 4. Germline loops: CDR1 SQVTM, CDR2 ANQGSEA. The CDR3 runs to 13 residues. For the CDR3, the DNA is TGCAGCGGTGGACAGGGGAACTCCTACGAGCAGTACTTC. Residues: CSGGQGNSYEQYF.

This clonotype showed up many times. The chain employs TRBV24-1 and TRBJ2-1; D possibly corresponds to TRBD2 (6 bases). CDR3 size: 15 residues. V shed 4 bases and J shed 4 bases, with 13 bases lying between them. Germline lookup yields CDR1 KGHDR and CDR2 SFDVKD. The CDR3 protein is CATSDPSTSYNEQFF. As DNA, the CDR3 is TGTGCCACCAGTGACCCCTCGACTAGTTACAATGAGCAGTTCTTC.

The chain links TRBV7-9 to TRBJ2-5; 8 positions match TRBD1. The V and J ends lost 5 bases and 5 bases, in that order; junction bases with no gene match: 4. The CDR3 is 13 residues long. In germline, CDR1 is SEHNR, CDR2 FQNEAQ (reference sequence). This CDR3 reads CASSPWTGETQYF. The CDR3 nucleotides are TGTGCCAGCAGCCCTTGGACAGGGGAGACCCAGTACTTC.

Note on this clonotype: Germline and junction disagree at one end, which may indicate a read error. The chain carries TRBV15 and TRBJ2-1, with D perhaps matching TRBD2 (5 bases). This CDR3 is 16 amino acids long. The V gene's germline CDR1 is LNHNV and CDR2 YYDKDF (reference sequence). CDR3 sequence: CATSRDLGSSYNKQFF. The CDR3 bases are TGTGCCACCAGCAGAGATTTAGGGAGCTCCTACAATAAGCAGTTCTTC.

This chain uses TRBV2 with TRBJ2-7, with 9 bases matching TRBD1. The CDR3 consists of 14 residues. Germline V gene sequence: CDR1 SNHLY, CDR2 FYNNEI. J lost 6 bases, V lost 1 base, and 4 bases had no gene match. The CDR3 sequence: CASSEVGQGAEQYF. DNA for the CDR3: TGTGCCAGCAGTGAAGTGGGACAGGGAGCCGAGCAGTACTTC.

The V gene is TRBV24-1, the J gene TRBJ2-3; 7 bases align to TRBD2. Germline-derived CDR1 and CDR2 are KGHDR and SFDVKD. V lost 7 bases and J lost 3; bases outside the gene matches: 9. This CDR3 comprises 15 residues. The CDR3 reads CATRESGEGTDTQYF. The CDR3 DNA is TGTGCCACCAGGGAGAGCGGGGAGGGGACAGATACGCAGTATTTT.

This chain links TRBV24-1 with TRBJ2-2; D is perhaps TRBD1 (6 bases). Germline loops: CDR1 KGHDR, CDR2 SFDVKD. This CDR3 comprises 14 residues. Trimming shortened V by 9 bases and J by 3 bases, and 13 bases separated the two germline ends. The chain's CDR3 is CATSQGFDTGELFF. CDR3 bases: TGTGCCACCTCACAGGGTTTTGACACCGGGGAGCTGTTTTTT.

CDR3 coding DNA: TGCAGTGCTATAGCGGCCCAAGAGACCCAGTACTTC. Amino acid sequence: CSAIAAQETQYF. This chain joins TRBV20-1 and TRBJ2-5; D might be TRBD2 (6 bases). The CDR3 has 12 residues. V lost 4 bases and J 1 base, leaving 7 bases between the germline ends. Germline CDR1 reads DFQATT; CDR2 reads SNEGSKA (reference sequence).

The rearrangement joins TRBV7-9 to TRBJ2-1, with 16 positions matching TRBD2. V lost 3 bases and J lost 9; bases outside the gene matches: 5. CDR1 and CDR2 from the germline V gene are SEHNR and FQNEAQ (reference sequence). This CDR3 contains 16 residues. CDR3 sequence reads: CASSFPGLAGGREQFF. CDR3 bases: TGTGCCAGCAGCTTCCCGGGACTAGCGGGGGGGCGTGAGCAGTTCTTC.

The CDR3 coding sequence is TGCGCCAGCAGCACCCCACAGTTAACTAGCACAGATACGCAGTATTTT. Residues: CASSTPQLTSTDTQYF. The chain combines TRBV5-1 with TRBJ2-3, with D unclear. From germline, CDR1 is SGHRS and CDR2 YFSETQ. This CDR3 has 16 amino acids. Trimming pared 4 bases from V and 0 bases from J, leaving 15 bases between. The variable domain in full, completed from reference TRBV5-1 and TRBJ2-3, reads KAGVTQTPRYLIKTRGQQVTLSCSPISGHRSVSWYQQTPGQGLQFLFEYFSETQRNKGNFPGRFSGRQFSNSRSEMNVSTLELGDSALYLCASSTPQLTSTDTQYFGPGTRLTVL.

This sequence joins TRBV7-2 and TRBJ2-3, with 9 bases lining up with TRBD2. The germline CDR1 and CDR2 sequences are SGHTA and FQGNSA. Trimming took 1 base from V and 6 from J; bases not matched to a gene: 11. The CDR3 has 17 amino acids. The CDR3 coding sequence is TGTGCCAGCAGCTTAGTAGGCGGGGGGGGTTCTTTCGATACGCAGTATTTT. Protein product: CASSLVGGGGSFDTQYF.

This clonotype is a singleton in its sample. The CDR3: CASSLAGTGGYNEQFF. In DNA form, the CDR3 reads TGTGCCAGCAGCTTAGCTGGGACAGGGGGCTACAATGAGCAGTTCTTC. The chain uses TRBV7-2 and TRBJ2-1, with 11 bases aligning to TRBD1. Germline CDR1 is SGHTA and CDR2 is FQGNSA. The V gene end was trimmed by 0 bases and the J gene end by 3 bases; junction bases not matched to a gene: 1. This CDR3 comprises 16 residues.

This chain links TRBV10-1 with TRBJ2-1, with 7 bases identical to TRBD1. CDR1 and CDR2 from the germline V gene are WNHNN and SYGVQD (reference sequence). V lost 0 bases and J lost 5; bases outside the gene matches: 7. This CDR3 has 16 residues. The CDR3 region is CASSESGKGAHNEQFF. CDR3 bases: TGCGCCAGCAGTGAGTCGGGGAAGGGGGCCCACAATGAGCAGTTCTTC.

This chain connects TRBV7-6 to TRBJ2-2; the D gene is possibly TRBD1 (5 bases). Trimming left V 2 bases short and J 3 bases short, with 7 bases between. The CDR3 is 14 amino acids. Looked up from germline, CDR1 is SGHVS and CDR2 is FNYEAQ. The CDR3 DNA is TGTGCCAGCAGCTTAATACAGGACACCGGGGAGCTGTTTTTT. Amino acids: CASSLIQDTGELFF.

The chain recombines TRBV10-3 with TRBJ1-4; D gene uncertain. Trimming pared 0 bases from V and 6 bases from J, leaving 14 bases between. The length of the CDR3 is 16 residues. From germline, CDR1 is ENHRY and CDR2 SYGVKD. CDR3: CAISESPGHGDEKLFF. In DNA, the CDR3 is TGTGCCATCAGTGAGTCGCCGGGTCACGGGGATGAAAAACTGTTTTTT.

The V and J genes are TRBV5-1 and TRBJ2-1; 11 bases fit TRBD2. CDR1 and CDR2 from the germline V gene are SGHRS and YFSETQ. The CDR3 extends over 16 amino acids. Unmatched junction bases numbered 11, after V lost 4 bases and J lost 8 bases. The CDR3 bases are TGCGCCAGCAGCCCCCTACTAGCGGGAGTAAAGGATGAGCAGTTCTTC. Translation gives CASSPLLAGVKDEQFF. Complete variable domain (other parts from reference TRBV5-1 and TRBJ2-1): KAGVTQTPRYLIKTRGQQVTLSCSPISGHRSVSWYQQTPGQGLQFLFEYFSETQRNKGNFPGRFSGRQFSNSRSEMNVSTLELGDSALYLCASSPLLAGVKDEQFFGPGTRLTVL.

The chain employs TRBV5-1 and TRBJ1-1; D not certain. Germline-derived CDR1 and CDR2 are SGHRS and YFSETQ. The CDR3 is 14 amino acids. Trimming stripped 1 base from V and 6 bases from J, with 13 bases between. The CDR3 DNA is TGCGCCAGCAGCTTGAGGGCCGACCTATCTGAAGCTTTCTTT. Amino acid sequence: CASSLRADLSEAFF.

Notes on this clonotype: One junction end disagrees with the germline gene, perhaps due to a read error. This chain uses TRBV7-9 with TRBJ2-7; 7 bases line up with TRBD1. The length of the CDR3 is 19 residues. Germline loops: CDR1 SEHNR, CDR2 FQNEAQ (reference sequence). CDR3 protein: CASSLATQTLQGISYEQHF. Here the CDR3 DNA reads TGCGCCAGCAGCTTGGCCACCCAAACCCTACAGGGGATTTCCTACGAGCAGCACTTC.

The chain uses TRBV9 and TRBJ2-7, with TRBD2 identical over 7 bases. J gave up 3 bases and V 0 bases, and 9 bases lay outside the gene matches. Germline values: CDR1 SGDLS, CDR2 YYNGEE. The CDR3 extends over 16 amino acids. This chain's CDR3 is CASSVAHTSANYEQYF. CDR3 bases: TGTGCCAGCAGCGTAGCCCACACTAGCGCAAACTACGAGCAGTACTTC.

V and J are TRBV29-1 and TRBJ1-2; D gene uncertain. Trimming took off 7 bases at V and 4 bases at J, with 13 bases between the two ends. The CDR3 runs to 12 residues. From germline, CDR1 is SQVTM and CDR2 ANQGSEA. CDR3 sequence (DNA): TGCAGCGCAAAGGACGGAGGCTATGGCTACACCTTC. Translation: CSAKDGGYGYTF.

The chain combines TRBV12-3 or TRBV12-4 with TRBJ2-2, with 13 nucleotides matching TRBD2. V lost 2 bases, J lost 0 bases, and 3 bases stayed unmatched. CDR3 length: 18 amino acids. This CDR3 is CASSLSGLAGANTGELFF. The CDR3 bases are TGTGCCAGCAGTTTATCCGGACTAGCGGGGGCGAACACCGGGGAGCTGTTTTTT.

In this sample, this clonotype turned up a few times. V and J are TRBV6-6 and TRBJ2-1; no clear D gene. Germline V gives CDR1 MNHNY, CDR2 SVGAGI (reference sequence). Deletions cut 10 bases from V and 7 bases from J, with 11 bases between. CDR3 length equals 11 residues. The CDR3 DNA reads TGTGCCACCACCCAAGGAAATGAGCAGTTCTTC. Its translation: CATTQGNEQFF.

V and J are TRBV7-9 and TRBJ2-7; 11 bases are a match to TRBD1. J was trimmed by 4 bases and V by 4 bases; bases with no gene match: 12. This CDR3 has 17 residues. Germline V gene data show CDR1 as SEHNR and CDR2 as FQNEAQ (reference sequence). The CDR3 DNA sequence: TGTGCCAGCAGCTCCTCCTTTTTCGGACAGGGGGCATACGAGCAGTACTTC. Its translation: CASSSSFFGQGAYEQYF.

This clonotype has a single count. The CDR3 nucleotides read TGTGCCAGCAGCCAAAACGCGGGGGGGGGAGAGACCCAGTACTTC. Its translation: CASSQNAGGGETQYF. The V and J genes are TRBV2 and TRBJ2-5; 9 bases line up with TRBD2. With V trimmed by 6 bases and J by 4 bases, 9 bases remained unmatched. Germline V CDR1 and CDR2: SNHLY, FYNNEI. The CDR3 has 15 residues. Filled out from reference TRBV2 and TRBJ2-5, the complete variable domain reads EPEVTQTPSHQVTQMGQEVILRCVPISNHLYFYWYRQILGQKVEFLVSFYNNEISEKSEIFDDQFSVERPDGSNFTLKIRSTKLEDSAMYFCASSQNAGGGETQYFGPGTRLLVL.

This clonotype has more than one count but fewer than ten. CDR3 in amino acids: CASSQVGSYGYTF. The CDR3 region has the DNA TGTGCCAGCAGCCAAGTAGGGTCCTATGGCTACACCTTC. The V and J genes are TRBV3-1 and TRBJ1-2; D call uncertain. CDR1 is LGHDT and CDR2 is YNNKEL in the germline V gene (reference sequence). V shed 1 base and J shed 4 bases, with 7 bases lying between them. The CDR3 covers 13 residues.

The CDR3 nucleotides are TGCAGTGTCAGGAGAGCGAATCAGCCCCAGCATTTT. Translated: CSVRRANQPQHF. V usage is TRBV20-1 and J usage is TRBJ1-5; no firm D call. Per germline, CDR1 DFQATT and CDR2 SNEGSKA (reference sequence). The V end lost 7 bases, the J end lost 4 bases, and 11 bases lay between the germline ends. The CDR3 consists of 12 residues.